This passage covers 13 T cell receptor beta chains from one sample sequenced in a study of T cells in Graves' hyperthyroidism and ophthalmopathy. Regions amplified from RNA transcripts were the TCR beta CDR3 regions. First-round RT-PCR targeting the TCR CDR3 was performed with the HTBI primer set. Via MiXCR, TCRdb re-called the multiplex PCR reads, giving one row per CDR3 protein. The repertoire consists of fewer than 350,000 distinct CDR3 sequences, with 18% occurring once and the leading ten covering 45% to 50%. Material: blood. The receptors stem from a woman aged 50 to 65 with Graves' hyperthyroidism.

This clonotype has at least ten counts. CDR3 protein: CASRGNYEQYF. The CDR3 nucleotides are TGTGCCAGCAGAGGGAACTACGAGCAGTACTTC. V and J are TRBV2 and TRBJ2-7, with D hard to call. Looked up from germline, CDR1 is SNHLY and CDR2 is FYNNEI. Trimming removed 6 bases at V and 3 bases at J, with 6 bases between. This CDR3 contains 11 residues.

This clonotype was seen ten or more times. The rearrangement links TRBV12-3 or TRBV12-4 to TRBJ2-3; TRBD2 agrees at 8 bases. V was pared by 7 bases and J by 4 bases, with 7 bases of the junction left unmatched. The CDR3 is 14 residues long. This CDR3 is CASTPAGVPDTQYF. The CDR3 coding sequence is TGTGCCAGCACCCCAGCGGGAGTCCCAGATACGCAGTATTTT.

The rearrangement uses TRBV29-1 and TRBJ2-3, with 16 bases aligning to TRBD2. Losses at the gene ends were 6 bases for V and 3 bases for J; bases not matched to a gene: 6. Germline-derived CDR1 and CDR2 are SQVTM and ANQGSEA. The CDR3 covers 16 residues. CDR3 bases: TGCAGCGTCCCGGGACTAGCGGGAGGGCCGACAGATACGCAGTATTTT. Encoded protein: CSVPGLAGGPTDTQYF.

The V and J genes are TRBV27 and TRBJ1-1; perhaps TRBD1 as D (5 bases). The CDR3 totals 15 residues. V was shortened by 6 bases and J by 7 bases, with 21 bases between the two germline ends. Germline CDR1 is MNHEY and CDR2 is SMNVEV (reference sequence). CDR3 coding DNA: TGTGCCAGCAGCGACGGGGGGGTACCTTGGGGTGAAGCTTTCTTT. Its translation: CASSDGGVPWGEAFF.

The chain uses TRBV15 and TRBJ2-1, with 7 bases matching TRBD2. The CDR3 consists of 16 residues. J lost 4 bases, V lost 0 bases, and 6 bases had no gene match. Germline CDR1 is LNHNV and CDR2 is YYDKDF (reference sequence). The CDR3 loop reads CATSREGLLSYNEQFF. The CDR3 DNA reads as TGTGCCACCAGCAGAGAGGGACTACTCAGTTACAATGAGCAGTTCTTC.

The chain combines TRBV7-8 with TRBJ2-2; TRBD2 aligns across 9 bases. Germline assignment: CDR1 SGHVS and CDR2 FQNEAQ. With V trimmed by 1 base and J by 5 bases, 2 bases remained unmatched. CDR3 length equals 15 residues. The CDR3 here is CASSLVTSGTGELFF. The CDR3 nucleotides read TGTGCCAGCAGCTTAGTTACTAGCGGGACCGGGGAGCTGTTTTTT.

This clonotype was observed at least ten times. This chain connects TRBV11-2 to TRBJ2-7; D gene unclear. V lost 0 bases, J lost 4 bases, and 10 bases lay in between. Germline CDR1 reads SGHAT; CDR2 reads FQNNGV. This CDR3 region has 14 residues. In DNA form, the CDR3 reads TGTGCCAGCAGCTTAGACGGGCACTCATACGAGCAGTACGTC. This gives the protein CASSLDGHSYEQYV.

The chain recombines TRBV4-1 with TRBJ2-7, with 11 bases identical to TRBD2. CDR1 is MGHRA, CDR2 YSYEKL, per germline. CDR3 length: 16 amino acids. V was clipped by 1 base and J by 2 bases; unmatched bases: 4. DNA for the CDR3: TGCGCCAGCAGCCAAGCCCCTAGCGGGAGGCCCTACGAGCAGTACTTC. Translating gives CASSQAPSGRPYEQYF.

This clonotype has a single count. This chain joins TRBV7-3 and TRBJ2-1; D uncertain. The germline gives CDR1 SGHTA, CDR2 FQGTGA. Trimming left V 5 bases short and J 0 bases short, with 14 bases between. The CDR3 is 16 amino acids. CDR3 DNA: TGTGCCAGCAGCCCGTCCGTGGCGAGCTCCTACAATGAGCAGTTCTTC. Protein: CASSPSVASSYNEQFF.

The sample holds a few counts of this clonotype. The chain has TRBV20-1 and TRBJ2-3; a possible D gene is TRBD2 (6 bases). Between the trimmed V and J ends, which lost 8 bases and 3 bases, there was a span of 21 bases. Germline V gene lookup returns CDR1 DFQATT and CDR2 SNEGSKA (reference sequence). This CDR3 comprises 15 residues. The CDR3 DNA reads TGCAGTTCGATAGCCGAGGGCCTAGCGACAGATACGCAGTATTTT. Translated: CSSIAEGLATDTQYF.

The chain links TRBV5-4 to TRBJ2-1, with a tentative D call TRBD2 (7 bases). The CDR3 is 14 residues long. V was clipped by 1 base and J by 9 bases, with 14 bases between them. Germline CDR1 and CDR2: SGHNT and YYREEE (reference sequence). CDR3 protein: CASSLQGRVGEQFF. In nucleotides, the CDR3 is TGTGCCAGCAGCTTGCAGGGGAGGGTAGGTGAGCAGTTCTTC.

The CDR3 loop reads CSATAVVGPTDTQYF. The CDR3 DNA is TGCAGCGCGACGGCGGTTGTTGGGCCTACAGATACGCAGTATTTT. The chain couples TRBV20-1 to TRBJ2-3; D not resolved. Germline-derived CDR1 and CDR2 are DFQATT and SNEGSKA (reference sequence). This CDR3 is built from 15 residues.

This clonotype has only a few counts. The chain uses TRBV19 and TRBJ1-1, with D tentatively TRBD1 (6 bases). This CDR3 is 14 amino acids long. Trimming took off 0 bases at V and 9 bases at J, with 14 bases between the two ends. Per the germline V gene, CDR1 is LNHDA and CDR2 is SQIVND (reference sequence). The CDR3 spells CASSIDQAGVQAFF. CDR3 bases: TGTGCCAGTAGTATAGATCAGGCAGGGGTGCAAGCTTTCTTT.